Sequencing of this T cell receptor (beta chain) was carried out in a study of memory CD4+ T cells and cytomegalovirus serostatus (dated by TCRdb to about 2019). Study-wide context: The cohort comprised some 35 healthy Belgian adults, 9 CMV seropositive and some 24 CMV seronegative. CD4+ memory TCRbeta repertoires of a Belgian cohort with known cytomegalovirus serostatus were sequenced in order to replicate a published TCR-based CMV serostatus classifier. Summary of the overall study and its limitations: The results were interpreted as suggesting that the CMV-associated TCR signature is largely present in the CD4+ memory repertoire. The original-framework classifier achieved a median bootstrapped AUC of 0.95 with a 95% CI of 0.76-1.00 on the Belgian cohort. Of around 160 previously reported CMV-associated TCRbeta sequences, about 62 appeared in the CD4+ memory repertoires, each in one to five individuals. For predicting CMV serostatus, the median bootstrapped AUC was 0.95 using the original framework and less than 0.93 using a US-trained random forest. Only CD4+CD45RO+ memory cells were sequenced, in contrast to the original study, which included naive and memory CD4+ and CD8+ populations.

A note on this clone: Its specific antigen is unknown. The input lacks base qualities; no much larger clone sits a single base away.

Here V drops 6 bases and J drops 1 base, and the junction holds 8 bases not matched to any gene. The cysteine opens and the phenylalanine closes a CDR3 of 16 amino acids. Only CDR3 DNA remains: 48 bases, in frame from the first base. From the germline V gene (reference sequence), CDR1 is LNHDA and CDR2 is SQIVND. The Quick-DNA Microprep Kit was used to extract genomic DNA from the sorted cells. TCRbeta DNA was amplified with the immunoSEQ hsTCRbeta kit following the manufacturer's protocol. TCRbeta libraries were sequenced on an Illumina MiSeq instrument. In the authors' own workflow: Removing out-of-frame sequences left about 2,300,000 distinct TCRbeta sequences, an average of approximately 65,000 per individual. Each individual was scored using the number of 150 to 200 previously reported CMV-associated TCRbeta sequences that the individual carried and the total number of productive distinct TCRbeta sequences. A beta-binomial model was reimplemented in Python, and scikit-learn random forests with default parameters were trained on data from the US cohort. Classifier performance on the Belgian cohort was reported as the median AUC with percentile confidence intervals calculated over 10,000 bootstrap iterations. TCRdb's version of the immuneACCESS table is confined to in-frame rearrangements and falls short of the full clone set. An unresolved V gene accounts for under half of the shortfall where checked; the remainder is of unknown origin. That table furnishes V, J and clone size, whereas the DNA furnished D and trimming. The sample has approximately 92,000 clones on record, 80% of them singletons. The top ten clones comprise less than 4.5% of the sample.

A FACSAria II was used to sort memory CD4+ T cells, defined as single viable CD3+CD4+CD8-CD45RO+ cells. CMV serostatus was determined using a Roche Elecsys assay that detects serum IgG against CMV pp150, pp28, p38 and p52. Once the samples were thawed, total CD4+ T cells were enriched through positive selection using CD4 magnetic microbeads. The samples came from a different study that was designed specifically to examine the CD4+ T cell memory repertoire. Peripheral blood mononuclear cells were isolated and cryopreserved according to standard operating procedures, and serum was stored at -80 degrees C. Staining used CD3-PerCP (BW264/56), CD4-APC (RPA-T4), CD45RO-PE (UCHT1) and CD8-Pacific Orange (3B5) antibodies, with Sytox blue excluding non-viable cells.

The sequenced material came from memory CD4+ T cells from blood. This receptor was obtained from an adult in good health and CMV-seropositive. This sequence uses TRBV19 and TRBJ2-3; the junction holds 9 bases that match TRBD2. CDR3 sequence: CASSTGRTSGTDTQYF. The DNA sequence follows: TGTGCCAGTAGCACCGGGAGGACTAGCGGCACAGATACGCAGTATTTT.